This TCR beta chain derives from a study of blood T cell repertoires in COVID-19. Looking at the study overall: COVID-19 samples collected from the United States, Italy and Spain covered acute and convalescent phases.

Participants came from about 24 US areas, aged roughly 18 to 89 years. Repertoires were generated with immunoSEQ multiplex PCR, while TCRdb's copy carries only in-frame clones and drops some. The data show just over 300,000 clones, approximately 85% seen once. Germline V gene lookup returns CDR1 SEHNR and CDR2 FQNEAQ (reference sequence). With V trimmed by 2 bases and J by 5 bases, 6 bases remained unmatched. This CDR3 has 15 residues. The sequence came from a man younger than 40 who had recovered from COVID-19. The specimen was PBMCs or T cells enriched from blood (not recorded which). The V and J genes are TRBV7-9 and TRBJ2-3; the match to TRBD1 covers 8 bases. This CDR3 reads CASSLFRGHGDTQYF. In DNA form, the CDR3 reads TGTGCCAGCAGCTTATTCAGGGGGCATGGAGATACGCAGTATTTT.